This TCR beta chain stems from a study of blood T cell repertoires in COVID-19. The overall study: Italy, Spain and the United States were the sources of the convalescent and acute COVID-19 samples. The analysed material was cDNA or gDNA that came from T cells, B-cell-depleted T cells, or PBMCs.

This clone was observed a handful of times. In the original analysis: Reference gene primer amplification yielded estimated nucleated cell counts. Sequencing was performed with immunoSEQ multiplex PCR; in TCRdb, only in-frame clones are kept and a portion is missing. The V and J calls and clone size come from that table; D and trimming were worked out from the DNA. The sample lists just under 150,000 clones; approximately 84% were seen once. The V gene lost 3 bases and the J gene lost 5 bases, with 14 bases spanning the gap. This CDR3 is built from 15 residues. The germline gives CDR1 SGHAT, CDR2 FQDESV (reference sequence).

The clonotype comes from a human donor with acute or convalescent COVID-19. The donor label of this sample is uncertain. The specimen sequenced was peripheral blood. V gene TRBV11-1 combines with J gene TRBJ2-1, with D possibly TRBD2 on 6 matching bases. CDR3 loop: CASSFTPGLNNEQFF. CDR3 coding DNA: TGTGCCAGCAGCTTTACACCGGGACTCAACAATGAGCAGTTCTTC.